The 32 T cell receptor beta chains reported below all come from one sample, sequenced in a study of CD4+ T cells in melanoma. Using immunoSEQ multiplex PCR, the repertoire was profiled, and TCRdb retains in-frame clones only, with some absent. The table includes 8,000 to 10,000 clones, around two thirds detected once. The sequencing sample was made of cells from a culture (not recorded whether cultured in vitro). These receptors all come from a human donor with melanoma.

The chain has TRBV7-8 and TRBJ2-7, with 8 nucleotides matching TRBD2. Unmatched junction bases numbered 5, after V lost 2 bases and J lost 5 bases. CDR1 is SGHVS, CDR2 FQNEAQ, per germline. The CDR3 spans 14 residues. CDR3 bases: TGTGCCAGCAGCTTAAGCGGGGGAAACCACGAGCAGTACTTC. It yields the protein CASSLSGGNHEQYF. Together with reference TRBV7-8 and TRBJ2-7, the CDR3 gives the full variable domain: GAGVSQSPRYKVAKRGQDVALRCDPISGHVSLFWYQQALGQGPEFLTYFQNEAQLDKSGLPSDRFFAERPEGSVSTLKIQRTQQEDSAVYLCASSLSGGNHEQYFGPGTRLTVT.

The chain employs TRBV23-1 and TRBJ2-7; D unresolved. TRBV23-1 is classed as an ORF, of uncertain function. Trimming removed 0 bases from V and 2 bases from J, with 17 bases in between. The CDR3 consists of 17 residues. The CDR3 bases are TGCGCCAGCAGTCAATCAATCGCCCAGGAAAATACCTACGAGCAGTACTTC. This gives the protein CASSQSIAQENTYEQYF.

The V and J genes are TRBV5-1 and TRBJ1-1, with a weak D call TRBD1 (6 bases). Trimming took 2 bases from V and 1 from J, leaving 12 bases between them. There are 15 residues in the CDR3. Germline values: CDR1 SGHRS, CDR2 YFSETQ. The CDR3 region is CASSLIDRTNTEAFF. CDR3 nucleotides: TGCGCCAGCAGCTTAATCGACAGGACGAACACTGAAGCTTTCTTT.

V and J are TRBV30 and TRBJ2-3, with TRBD1 matching 9 bases. The V gene end was trimmed by 5 bases and the J gene end by 3 bases; junction bases not matched to a gene: 6. This CDR3 is built from 14 residues. Germline lookup yields CDR1 GTSNPN and CDR2 SVGIG (reference sequence). CDR3 DNA sequence: TGTGCCTGGTCGAACAGGGGGCGGACAGATACGCAGTATTTT. This translates into CAWSNRGRTDTQYF.

The chain uses TRBV5-4 and TRBJ1-2, with 7 bases that match TRBD1. The CDR3 loop spans 15 amino acids. Germline loops: CDR1 SGHNT, CDR2 YYREEE (reference sequence). J lost 6 bases, V lost 1 base, and 9 bases had no gene match. CDR3 DNA sequence: TGTGCCAGCAGCTTGACGGGGAAGGGGGCAGATGGCTACACCTTC. Protein product: CASSLTGKGADGYTF.

The chain is built from TRBV5-6 and TRBJ1-2; D ambiguous. V was trimmed by 4 bases and J by 4 bases, leaving 8 bases between them. This CDR3 has 12 amino acids. Germline values: CDR1 SGHDT, CDR2 YYEEEE. In DNA form, the CDR3 reads TGTGCCAGCAGCATGGGTGGCTATGGCTACACCTTC. This translates into CASSMGGYGYTF.

The J gene is TRBJ2-2, the V gene TRBV6-5, with D perhaps being TRBD1 or TRBD2 (5 bases each). The CDR3 is made up of 15 amino acids. The ends were cut back, 6 bases at V and 1 base at J, with 12 bases in the middle. Germline assignment: CDR1 MNHEY and CDR2 SVGAGI. This CDR3 reads CASRSWGKNTGELFF. Written as DNA, the CDR3 is TGTGCCAGCAGGTCCTGGGGGAAGAACACCGGGGAGCTGTTTTTT.

V gene TRBV21-1 combines with J gene TRBJ1-2; the table's D call, TRBD1, has no DNA check behind it. TRBV21-1 is termed a pseudogene. There are 19 residues in the CDR3. CDR3 loop: CASSKAEYEPKTHSYGYTF. In nucleotides, the CDR3 is TGTGCCAGCAGCAAAGCAGAGTACGAGCCCAAGACACACAGCTATGGCTACACCTTC.

CDR3 loop: CASSAGTGSEAFF. CDR3 bases: TGCGCCAGCAGCGCCGGGACAGGATCTGAAGCTTTCTTT. J is TRBJ1-1 and V is TRBV5-1; 8 nucleotides line up with TRBD1. The J segment lost 6 bases and the V segment lost 4 bases, leaving 5 bases of the junction unmatched. This CDR3 has 13 residues. CDR1 and CDR2 from the germline V gene are SGHRS and YFSETQ.

The rearrangement uses TRBV15 and TRBJ2-3, with D unresolved. The germline V gene has CDR1 LNHNV and CDR2 YYDKDF (reference sequence). With 1 base removed from V and 6 bases from J, the gap between germline ends came to 14 bases. The CDR3 extends over 15 amino acids. The CDR3 bases are TGTGCCACCAGCAGAGGACTGCAACTACAGGATACGCAGTATTTT. This gives the protein CATSRGLQLQDTQYF.

This chain joins TRBV6-6 and TRBJ2-7; the match to TRBD2 covers 9 bases. Germline values: CDR1 MNHNY, CDR2 SVGAGI (reference sequence). After removal of 2 bases from V and 8 bases from J, the junction contained 4 bases not matched to a gene. The CDR3 extends over 13 amino acids. This CDR3 is CASSYERGAKQYF. CDR3 nucleotide sequence: TGTGCCAGCAGTTACGAGCGGGGGGCCAAGCAGTACTTC.

CDR3 protein: CASSPIRGKGEQFF. The CDR3 DNA is TGTGCCAGCAGTCCAATTCGTGGAAAAGGTGAGCAGTTCTTC. The chain couples TRBV6-5 to TRBJ2-1; D call uncertain. This CDR3 is built from 14 residues. Looked up from germline, CDR1 is MNHEY and CDR2 is SVGAGI. Trimming took off 5 bases at V and 9 bases at J, with 17 bases between the two ends.

The chain is built from TRBV5-1 and TRBJ2-3; D possibly corresponds to TRBD2 (7 bases). The V and J ends lost 4 bases and 4 bases respectively, with 13 bases between them. The CDR3 length is 14 residues. Germline V lookup: CDR1 SGHRS, CDR2 YFSETQ. The chain's CDR3 is CASSGWGGADTQYF. The CDR3 bases are TGCGCCAGCAGCGGGTGGGGGGGCGCAGATACGCAGTATTTT.

The chain uses TRBV30 and TRBJ2-5; 9 positions match TRBD1. V lost 5 bases, J lost 4 bases, and 8 bases stayed unmatched. In germline, CDR1 is GTSNPN, CDR2 SVGIG (reference sequence). This CDR3 has 14 residues. The CDR3 nucleotides are TGTGCCTGGGACCGAGACAGGGGGGGAGAGACCCAGTACTTC. This sequence encodes CAWDRDRGGETQYF.

The J gene is TRBJ1-2, the V gene TRBV9, with D possibly TRBD1 on 6 matching bases. This CDR3 has 13 amino acids. The ends were cut back, 1 base at V and 2 bases at J, with 6 bases in the middle. Looked up from germline, CDR1 is SGDLS and CDR2 is YYNGEE. CDR3 sequence (DNA): TGTGCCAGCAGCGTACAGGGGAACTATGGCTACACCTTC. Protein: CASSVQGNYGYTF.

The J gene is TRBJ2-3, the V gene TRBV5-1; D assignment may be TRBD1 or TRBD2 (5 bases each). Trimming pared 0 bases from V and 1 base from J, leaving 12 bases between. The CDR3 has 16 amino acids. Germline assignment: CDR1 SGHRS and CDR2 YFSETQ. The CDR3 sequence: CASSLVGTTGTDTQYF. Here the CDR3 DNA reads TGCGCCAGCAGCTTGGTTGGGACGACAGGCACAGATACGCAGTATTTT.

The chain links TRBV4-2 to TRBJ2-6; 8 bases line up with TRBD1. The CDR3 has 19 residues. CDR1 is LGHNA and CDR2 is YNFKEQ in the germline V gene. V shed 2 bases and J 0 bases; nucleotides not matched to a gene: 9. This chain's CDR3 is CASSQSRPGGSSGANVLTF. The CDR3 DNA sequence: TGTGCCAGCAGCCAATCACGACCAGGGGGCTCCTCTGGGGCCAACGTCCTGACTTTC.

The genes are TRBV2 and TRBJ2-3, with D perhaps matching TRBD1 (6 bases). CDR1 and CDR2 (germline): SNHLY, FYNNEI. V lost 6 bases to trimming and J lost 2 bases, with 18 bases between them. The CDR3 consists of 16 residues. CDR3 in DNA: TGTGCCAGCAGATACAGGGCGGTAAACTTCACAGATACGCAGTATTTT. This codes for CASRYRAVNFTDTQYF.

This clone occurred a few times. The chain has TRBV6-5 and TRBJ1-2; perhaps TRBD1 as D (5 bases). CDR3 length: 13 residues. The V gene lost 0 bases and the J gene lost 8 bases, with 10 bases spanning the gap. Germline V gene data show CDR1 as MNHEY and CDR2 as SVGAGI. CDR3 nucleotides: TGTGCCAGCAGTTACTCATGGGGCCAGGGCTACACCTTC. Amino acid sequence: CASSYSWGQGYTF.

This clone showed up just once. The rearrangement joins TRBV6-4 to TRBJ2-3, with a tentative D call TRBD1 (5 bases). The CDR3 has 13 amino acids. V was cut by 5 bases and J by 6 bases, with 12 bases left in between. Germline V gene lookup returns CDR1 MRHNA and CDR2 SNTAGT. CDR3 DNA sequence: TGTGCCAGCAGTCGCAGGGAAGGGGATACGCAGTATTTT. Its translation: CASSRREGDTQYF.

The chain joins TRBV6-6 to TRBJ2-7, with 10 bases aligning to TRBD1. V lost 2 bases, J lost 4 bases, and 2 bases stayed unmatched. The CDR3 length is 14 residues. In germline, CDR1 is MNHNY, CDR2 SVGAGI (reference sequence). The CDR3 sequence: CASSYRGQGYEQYF. The CDR3 DNA reads TGTGCCAGCAGTTACAGGGGACAGGGGTACGAGCAGTACTTC.

J is TRBJ1-4 and V is TRBV6-5; D not resolved. Germline V CDR1 and CDR2: MNHEY, SVGAGI. This CDR3 has 13 residues. V lost 4 bases and J 5 bases, leaving 8 bases between the germline ends. Here the CDR3 DNA reads TGTGCCAGCAGTTTCGACGAAAATGAAAAACTGTTTTTT. As protein: CASSFDENEKLFF.

The CDR3 spells CASSRLGQGNTEAFF. CDR3 sequence (DNA): TGTGCCAGCAGCCGATTGGGACAGGGGAACACTGAAGCTTTCTTT. The chain carries TRBV5-5 and TRBJ1-1; 9 bases are shared with TRBD1. Germline CDR1 is SGHKS and CDR2 is YYEKEE (reference sequence). CDR3 length: 15 amino acids. V lost 4 bases and J lost 1; bases outside the gene matches: 5.

This clone occurred a few times. This sequence joins TRBV2 and TRBJ1-4, with a tentative D call TRBD1 (5 bases). This CDR3 is built from 15 residues. V gave up 5 bases and J gave up 8 bases, with 18 bases separating them. Germline values: CDR1 SNHLY, CDR2 FYNNEI. The CDR3 is CASSLSYGDGEKLFF. Written as DNA, the CDR3 is TGTGCCAGCAGTCTTTCGTATGGGGACGGCGAAAAACTGTTTTTT.

The V call is TRBV10-1, the J call TRBJ2-3; D is ambiguous. Germline assignment: CDR1 WNHNN and CDR2 SYGVQD (reference sequence). The V gene lost 0 bases and the J gene lost 2 bases, with 12 bases spanning the gap. This CDR3 comprises 16 residues. CDR3 loop: CASSESRGIYTDTQYF. The CDR3 coding sequence is TGCGCCAGCAGTGAGTCGCGCGGCATATACACAGATACGCAGTATTTT.

The rearrangement joins TRBV29-1 to TRBJ2-7; 10 nucleotides line up with TRBD2. Unmatched junction bases numbered 11, after V lost 3 bases and J lost 6 bases. CDR3 length: 15 amino acids. The germline V gene has CDR1 SQVTM and CDR2 ANQGSEA. Written as DNA, the CDR3 is TGCAGCGTTGACCCGGCACTAGCGGGGTCTGGCGAGCAGTACTTC. Translating it yields CSVDPALAGSGEQYF.

The rearrangement joins TRBV4-1 to TRBJ2-3; tentative D call: TRBD2 (6 bases). Germline V lookup: CDR1 MGHRA, CDR2 YSYEKL. V lost 1 base, J lost 7 bases, and 9 bases lay in between. CDR3 length: 13 amino acids. The CDR3 DNA reads TGCGCCAGCAGCCAAGTGGGAGGCCATACGCAGTATTTT. Protein product: CASSQVGGHTQYF.

Points on this clone: The same CDR3 arises from other DNA sequences in this sample as well. The CDR3 nucleotides are TGTGCCAGCAGTGAAGCGCACGGGGGTCTTGGTGGCTACACCTTC. Translation gives CASSEAHGGLGGYTF. The chain combines TRBV6-1 with TRBJ1-2; D perhaps matches TRBD1 (5 bases). The CDR3 has 15 residues. Germline loops: CDR1 MNHNS, CDR2 SASEGT. Trimming shortened V by 0 bases and J by 7 bases, and 15 bases separated the two germline ends.

The table lists this clone with a few counts. An end of the junction differs from the germline gene, which may be a read error. The chain recombines TRBV7-7 with TRBJ2-7; possible D gene TRBD1, 6 bases. Per the germline V gene, CDR1 is SSHAT and CDR2 is FNYEAQ (reference sequence). The CDR3 is 13 residues long. The CDR3 protein is CASSLGGQYEQYF. DNA of the CDR3: TGTGCTAGCAGCTTAGGGGGTCAGTACGAGCAGTACTTC.

This CDR3 is CASSTPTGNYGYTF. CDR3 nucleotide sequence: TGTGCCAGCAGCACCCCGACAGGAAACTATGGCTACACCTTC. The rearrangement links TRBV5-8 to TRBJ1-2; D is possibly TRBD1 (6 bases). CDR1 and CDR2 (germline): SGHTS, YDEGEE. Deletions cut 4 bases from V and 2 bases from J, with 12 bases between. CDR3 length equals 14 residues.

This chain links TRBV18 with TRBJ2-2; the D gene is possibly TRBD1 (6 bases). This CDR3 region has 14 residues. Per germline, CDR1 KGHSH and CDR2 LQKENI. The ends were cut back, 5 bases at V and 6 bases at J, with 13 bases in the middle. Here the CDR3 DNA reads TGTGCCAGCTCAGGGACAAGGGAATCCGGGGAGCTGTTTTTT. This gives the protein CASSGTRESGELFF.

The chain links TRBV12-5 to TRBJ2-7; TRBD2 is a possible D gene (6 bases). This CDR3 comprises 15 residues. Germline V lookup: CDR1 LGHNT, CDR2 FRNRAP. V gave up 0 bases and J gave up 6 bases, with 15 bases separating them. Here the CDR3 reads CASGLVAGPPGEQYF. DNA of the CDR3: TGTGCTAGTGGTTTGGTGGCGGGGCCCCCCGGCGAGCAGTACTTC.